One and the same sample provided the 26 T cell receptor beta chains below, sequenced in a study of CD8 T cells in ankylosing spondylitis (dated by TCRdb to the late 2010s). What the study reported, not specific to this receptor: Blood from ankylosing spondylitis patients appeared to be characterized by a TCR beta motif composed of eight or nine highly homologous amino acid variants.

The method was 5' RACE. Sequencing relied on an Illumina HiSeq 2500. The public sequencing data were trimmed at Q25 with fastp and processed into clonotypes with MiXCR by TCRdb, which kept only in-frame beta chains. CDR3 protein duplicates are merged, each entry listing the most common genes and DNA. The table for this sample lists hundreds of thousands of distinct CDR3 sequences; about a sixth of them were counted only once. The top ten clones comprise under 1.2% of the sample. For these TCRs, the target antigens are not known. The sequencing input was blood, either unsorted or a sorted T cell fraction (not recorded which). These receptors originate from a male donor with ankylosing spondylitis.

CDR3 residues: CASSLSGGVEDTQYF. CDR3 DNA: TGTGCCAGCAGCCTGAGCGGGGGGGTGGAAGATACGCAGTATTTT. The chain carries TRBV4-2 and TRBJ2-3; 10 bases agree with TRBD2. Germline V lookup: CDR1 LGHNA, CDR2 YNFKEQ. After removal of 4 bases from V and 5 bases from J, the junction contained 6 bases not matched to a gene. This CDR3 spans 15 amino acids.

The rearrangement joins TRBV6-1 to TRBJ2-5, with D possibly being TRBD1 or TRBD2 (5 bases each). Germline CDR1 is MNHNS and CDR2 is SASEGT. CDR3 length: 16 amino acids. V was pared by 5 bases and J by 4 bases, with 20 bases between. This chain's CDR3 is CASSKRRGLVAETQYF. DNA for the CDR3: TGTGCCAGCAGTAAGAGACGGGGCTTGGTGGCAGAGACCCAGTACTTC.

This clonotype was detected a few times. The CDR3 nucleotides are TGTGCCAGCAGCCCGATCGGTAGGACATCTTCCTACGAGCAGTACTTC. It codes for CASSPIGRTSSYEQYF. This rearrangement joins TRBV11-2 to TRBJ2-7; D might be TRBD1 (5 bases). The V end lost 5 bases, the J end lost 1 base, and 18 bases lay between the germline ends. Germline V gene sequence: CDR1 SGHAT, CDR2 FQNNGV. The CDR3 runs 16 residues.

This clonotype turned up a few times. The chain joins TRBV7-6 to TRBJ2-2; the D call may be TRBD1 or TRBD2 (6 bases each). This CDR3 is built from 18 residues. V was trimmed by 1 base and J by 2 bases, leaving 17 bases between them. CDR1 is SGHVS, CDR2 FNYEAQ, per germline. The DNA of the CDR3 is TGTGCCAGCAGCTTAGTAGCTGGGGGGCAATTCAACACCGGGGAGCTGTTTTTT. It translates to CASSLVAGGQFNTGELFF. The full variable domain, its missing parts supplied by reference TRBV7-6 and TRBJ2-2, is GAGVSQSPRYKVTKRGQDVALRCDPISGHVSLYWYRQALGQGPEFLTYFNYEAQQDKSGLPNDRFSAERPEGSISTLTIQRTEQRDSAMYRCASSLVAGGQFNTGELFFGEGSRLTVL.

This clonotype was counted only a few times. The V call is TRBV6-2 or TRBV6-3, the J call TRBJ2-2; weak D call: TRBD2 (5 bases). The CDR3 is 15 residues long. V was shortened by 6 bases and J by 5 bases, with 16 bases between the two germline ends. CDR1 and CDR2 (germline): MNHEY, SVGEGT. CDR3 in amino acids: CASSPAPGYTGELFF. In nucleotides, the CDR3 is TGTGCCAGCAGCCCCGCCCCGGGATATACCGGGGAGCTGTTTTTT.

This clonotype showed up just a few times. The V call is TRBV11-1, the J call TRBJ2-1; 9 bases match TRBD1. Germline values: CDR1 SGHAT, CDR2 FQDESV (reference sequence). V was clipped by 5 bases and J by 5 bases; unmatched bases: 16. CDR3 length: 18 residues. Written as DNA, the CDR3 is TGTGCCAGCAGCCCCCGGGGGCTCACAGGGGGCGAAAACAATGAGCAGTTCTTC. Its translation is CASSPRGLTGGENNEQFF.

This clonotype was seen a handful of times. The gene calls are TRBV20-1 and TRBJ1-5; tentatively, D is TRBD1 (5 bases). The V end lost 6 bases, the J end lost 1 base, and 13 bases lay between the germline ends. This CDR3 comprises 14 residues. CDR1 and CDR2 from the germline V gene are DFQATT and SNEGSKA (reference sequence). The CDR3 DNA sequence: TGCAGTGCCCACGGGGGACCAAGCAATCAGCCCCAGCATTTT. Residues: CSAHGGPSNQPQHF.

This clonotype appeared many times. Here the CDR3 reads CSASTGKNEQYF. CDR3 DNA: TGCAGTGCTTCGACAGGGAAAAACGAGCAGTACTTC. The gene calls are TRBV20-1 and TRBJ2-7, with TRBD1 matching 7 bases. Germline-derived CDR1 and CDR2 are DFQATT and SNEGSKA (reference sequence). This CDR3 has 12 amino acids. J lost 5 bases, V lost 5 bases, and 6 bases had no gene match.

The chain uses TRBV20-1 and TRBJ2-3, with 7 bases fitting TRBD2. CDR3 length: 14 amino acids. The J segment lost 4 bases and the V segment lost 6 bases, leaving 10 bases of the junction unmatched. Looked up from germline, CDR1 is DFQATT and CDR2 is SNEGSKA (reference sequence). CDR3 sequence (DNA): TGCAGTGCACCCTTTTGGGGGGGGGCAGATACGCAGTATTTT. Amino acid sequence: CSAPFWGGADTQYF.

This clonotype was detected a few times. The chain has TRBV20-1 and TRBJ2-1, with D perhaps TRBD1 or TRBD2 (5 bases each). V dropped 6 bases and J dropped 5 bases, with 17 bases sitting between them. Germline V gives CDR1 DFQATT, CDR2 SNEGSKA (reference sequence). The CDR3 is 14 amino acids. CDR3 DNA sequence: TGCAGTGCGTCACCCGGGACCAAACACAATGAGCAGTTCTTC. Its translation: CSASPGTKHNEQFF.

This clonotype was found many times. This chain links TRBV5-1 with TRBJ2-1; 12 bases match TRBD2. This CDR3 is built from 13 residues. Germline CDR1 SGHRS, CDR2 YFSETQ. The ends lost 6 bases at V and 9 bases at J; junction bases unmatched: 4. The CDR3 coding sequence is TGCGCCAGCAAGACTAGCGGGAGTGGTGAGCAGTTCTTC. It codes for CASKTSGSGEQFF.

This sequence joins TRBV2 and TRBJ2-5, with D unresolved. Trimming took 6 bases from V and 1 from J, leaving 6 bases between them. From germline, CDR1 is SNHLY and CDR2 FYNNEI. The CDR3 length is 12 residues. Written as DNA, the CDR3 is TGTGCCAGCAGCGCGATCCAAGAGACCCAGTACTTC. It encodes CASSAIQETQYF.

The sample holds many counts of this clonotype. The rearrangement uses TRBV12-3 or TRBV12-4 and TRBJ2-1; D gene unclear. V was cut by 1 base and J by 0 bases, with 10 bases left in between. The CDR3 has 16 residues. The CDR3 bases are TGTGCCAGCAGTTTAGAGTACCGGAGCTCCTACAATGAGCAGTTCTTC. Protein sequence: CASSLEYRSSYNEQFF.

The sample holds a few counts of this clonotype. The chain employs TRBV4-2 and TRBJ1-6; D unclear. This CDR3 contains 14 residues. Germline CDR1 reads LGHNA; CDR2 reads YNFKEQ. V gave up 1 base and J gave up 7 bases, with 8 bases separating them. This CDR3 is CASSQGNPNSPLHF. In DNA form, the CDR3 reads TGTGCCAGCAGCCAAGGAAATCCCAATTCACCCCTCCACTTT.

The chain carries TRBV20-1 and TRBJ1-4, with D possibly TRBD1 on 5 matching bases. Germline lookup yields CDR1 DFQATT and CDR2 SNEGSKA (reference sequence). The CDR3 extends over 12 amino acids. The CDR3 coding sequence is TGCAGCTATGGACGCCCAGGGGAAAAACTGTTTTTT. The encoded protein is CSYGRPGEKLFF.

The chain is built from TRBV30 and TRBJ2-7; D perhaps matches TRBD1 (6 bases). Germline loops: CDR1 GTSNPN, CDR2 SVGIG (reference sequence). V was cut by 4 bases and J by 4 bases, with 14 bases left in between. The CDR3 covers 13 residues. Here the CDR3 DNA reads TGTGCCTGGACCCCCGGGACACCGTACGAGCAGTACTTC. It specifies CAWTPGTPYEQYF.

For the CDR3, the DNA is TGTGCCAGCAGCGCGAGGGTACAGTCCGGTACGCAGTATTTT. This encodes CASSARVQSGTQYF. The chain combines TRBV9 with TRBJ2-3; D possibly corresponds to TRBD2 (5 bases). The CDR3 length is 14 residues. Per germline, CDR1 SGDLS and CDR2 YYNGEE. V was cut by 3 bases and J by 8 bases, with 16 bases left in between. The full variable domain, rest sourced from reference TRBV9 and TRBJ2-3, is DSGVTQTPKHLITATGQRVTLRCSPRSGDLSVYWYQQSLDQGLQFLIQYYNGEERAKGNILERFSAQQFPDLHSELNLSSLELGDSALYFCASSARVQSGTQYFGPGTRLTVL.

J is TRBJ2-1 and V is TRBV4-2, with 8 bases aligning to TRBD2. Germline CDR1 and CDR2: LGHNA and YNFKEQ. The CDR3 is 16 residues long. The V segment lost 1 base and the J segment 3 bases; nucleotides outside the gene matches: 5. The CDR3 DNA reads as TGTGCCAGCAGCCAAGGGAGCGGGGGAGTCTACAATGAGCAGTTCTTC. Its protein product is CASSQGSGGVYNEQFF.

There are a few counts of this clonotype. The J gene is TRBJ2-1, the V gene TRBV9, with 9 bases that match TRBD1. V trimming: 1 base; J trimming: 7 bases; junction bases outside the gene matches: 9. The CDR3 totals 16 residues. Looked up from germline, CDR1 is SGDLS and CDR2 is YYNGEE. The CDR3 sequence: CASSVSTGTGQNEQFF. DNA for the CDR3: TGTGCCAGCAGCGTATCAACCGGGACAGGGCAGAATGAGCAGTTCTTC.

This clonotype has more than one count but fewer than ten. This chain connects TRBV6-2 or TRBV6-3 to TRBJ2-1, with 13 bases fitting TRBD2. The CDR3 spans 16 residues. V lost 8 bases, J lost 2 bases, and 6 bases stayed unmatched. Germline-derived CDR1 and CDR2 are MNHEY and SVGEGT. CDR3 residues: CASLPGLAGTYNEQFF. In DNA, the CDR3 is TGTGCCAGCTTACCGGGACTAGCGGGAACCTACAATGAGCAGTTCTTC.

This clonotype was seen repeatedly, ten times or more. This chain joins TRBV29-1 and TRBJ2-1, with 8 nucleotides matching TRBD2. CDR3 length equals 15 residues. Germline loops: CDR1 SQVTM, CDR2 ANQGSEA. Unmatched junction bases numbered 12, after V lost 4 bases and J lost 7 bases. CDR3 residues: CSVAKRETRGNEQFF. CDR3 bases: TGCAGCGTTGCAAAGCGGGAGACCCGAGGAAATGAGCAGTTCTTC.

The V and J genes are TRBV21-1 and TRBJ1-1; the tabulated D call, TRBD1, remains unverified against the DNA. TRBV21-1 has pseudogene status. This CDR3 is 17 amino acids long. The CDR3 region has the DNA TGTGCCAGCAGCACCAGGGCCCCCGGACAGGGCGATACTGAAGCTTTCTTT. Encoded protein: CASSTRAPGQGDTEAFF.

This clonotype has at least ten counts. V gene TRBV7-2 combines with J gene TRBJ2-1; D call uncertain. Looked up from germline, CDR1 is SGHTA and CDR2 is FQGNSA. The V gene lost 1 base and the J gene lost 0 bases, with 13 bases spanning the gap. This CDR3 region has 17 residues. The CDR3 bases are TGTGCCAGCAGCTTAGGGCTCTTGCGGAGCTCCTACAATGAGCAGTTCTTC. Amino acid sequence: CASSLGLLRSSYNEQFF.

The chain has TRBV6-5 and TRBJ2-3; 11 positions match TRBD1. CDR1 and CDR2 (germline): MNHEY, SVGAGI. This CDR3 is built from 16 residues. The V segment lost 2 bases and the J segment 4 bases; nucleotides outside the gene matches: 5. Written as DNA, the CDR3 is TGTGCCAGCAGTTACCTACCGGGACAGGGGGCAGATACGCAGTATTTT. As protein: CASSYLPGQGADTQYF.

The gene calls are TRBV6-2 or TRBV6-3 and TRBJ1-5; TRBD1 matches at 8 bases. Losses at the gene ends were 2 bases for V and 2 bases for J; bases not matched to a gene: 2. This CDR3 contains 15 residues. Germline CDR1 is MNHEY and CDR2 is SVGEGT. The CDR3 DNA follows: TGTGCCAGCAGTTACGACAGGGGAGGCAATCAGCCCCAGCATTTT. Its protein is CASSYDRGGNQPQHF.

This clonotype has only a few counts. The rearrangement uses TRBV5-1 and TRBJ1-2; D ambiguous. This CDR3 contains 14 residues. CDR1 and CDR2 (germline): SGHRS, YFSETQ. V gave up 0 bases and J gave up 8 bases, with 14 bases separating them. The CDR3 here is CASSLAEGLEGYTF. CDR3 bases: TGCGCCAGCAGCTTGGCTGAGGGTTTAGAGGGCTACACCTTC.